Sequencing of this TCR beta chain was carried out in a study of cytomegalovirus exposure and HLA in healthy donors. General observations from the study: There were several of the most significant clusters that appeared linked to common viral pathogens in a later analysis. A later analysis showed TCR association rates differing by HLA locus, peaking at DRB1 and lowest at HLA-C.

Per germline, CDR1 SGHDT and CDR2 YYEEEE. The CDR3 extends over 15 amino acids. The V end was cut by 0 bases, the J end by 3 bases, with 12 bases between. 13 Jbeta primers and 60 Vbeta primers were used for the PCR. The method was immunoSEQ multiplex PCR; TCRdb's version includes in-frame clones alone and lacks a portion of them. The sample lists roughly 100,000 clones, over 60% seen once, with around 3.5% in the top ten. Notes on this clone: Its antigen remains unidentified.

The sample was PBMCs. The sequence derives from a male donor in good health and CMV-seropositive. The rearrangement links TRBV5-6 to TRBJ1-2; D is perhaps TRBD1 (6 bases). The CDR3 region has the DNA TGTGCCAGCAGCTTGGCCCAGGGGTATGACTATGGCTACACCTTC. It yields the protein CASSLAQGYDYGYTF.